The present T cell receptor (beta chain) was sequenced within a study of response to subunit inactivated influenza vaccine. Regarding the study as a whole: It was suggested by the authors that few new T cells are recruited by each seasonal influenza vaccination.

This CDR3 has 14 amino acids. Germline CDR1 reads SGHAT; CDR2 reads FQNNGV. V was cut by 2 bases and J by 9 bases, with 17 bases left in between. This clonotype was recorded at least ten times. The target antigen is unknown. TCRdb re-called the RT-PCR reads through MiXCR, storing one row per CDR3 protein. The sample consists of 500,000 or so distinct CDR3 sequences, more than 15% of them appearing once. Sequences were derived from CD4+ T cells sorted from PBMCs, sampled roughly 24 months after vaccination. This TCR came from a man aged 50 to 69 who received an inactivated influenza vaccine. The J gene is TRBJ2-7, the V gene TRBV11-2, with D tentatively TRBD1 or TRBD2 (6 bases each). CDR3 sequence reads: CASSLFGGRARQYF. As DNA, the CDR3 is TGTGCCAGCAGCTTATTCGGGGGCAGGGCGAGGCAGTACTTC.